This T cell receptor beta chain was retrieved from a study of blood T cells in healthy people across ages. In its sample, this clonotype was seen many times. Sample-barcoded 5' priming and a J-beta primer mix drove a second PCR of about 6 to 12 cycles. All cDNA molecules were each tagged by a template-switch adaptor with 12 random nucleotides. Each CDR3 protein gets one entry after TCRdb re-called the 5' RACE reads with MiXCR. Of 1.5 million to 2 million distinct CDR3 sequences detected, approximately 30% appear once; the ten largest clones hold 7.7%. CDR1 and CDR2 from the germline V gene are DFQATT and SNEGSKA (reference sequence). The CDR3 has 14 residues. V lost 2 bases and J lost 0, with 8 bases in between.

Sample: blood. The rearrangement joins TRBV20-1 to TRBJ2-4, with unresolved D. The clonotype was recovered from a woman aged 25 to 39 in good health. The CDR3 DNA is TGCAGTGCTAGAAGCCCCCTAGCCAAAAACATTCAGTACTTC. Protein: CSARSPLAKNIQYF.